The clone carrying this TCR beta chain was seen repeatedly, ten times or more. Its antigen is unidentified. The sample comes from a study of T cells in Graves' hyperthyroidism and ophthalmopathy. The overall study: Staff took peripheral blood when the initial diagnosis was made, before any treatment began. Study-level findings and limits: Blood also showed most of the thyroid clonotypes that were expanded above 0.001.

Germline V gene sequence: CDR1 KGHSH, CDR2 LQKENI. V lost 6 bases to trimming and J lost 3 bases; unmatched junction nucleotides: 16. This CDR3 comprises 17 residues. Using RNA transcripts as the source, TCR beta CDR3 regions were amplified. The HTBI primer set served for first-round RT-PCR of the TCR CDR3. TCRdb passed the multiplex PCR reads through MiXCR, listing each CDR3 protein once. The sample shows fewer than 400,000 distinct CDR3 sequences, over 13% of them seen only once. Patients showing uncontrolled infection, other autoimmune disease, pregnancy or lactation were ineligible. The receptor's source is a man between 50 and 59 years old with Graves' ophthalmopathy. This rearrangement joins TRBV18 to TRBJ1-1; 7 bases line up with TRBD1. The sample taken for sequencing was blood. The CDR3 DNA reads TGTGCCAGCTCGTACGACAGGGACGAATTGACCTACACTGAAGCTTTCTTT. Amino acid sequence: CASSYDRDELTYTEAFF. Drawing the rest from reference TRBV18 and TRBJ1-1, the complete variable domain is NAGVMQNPRHLVRRRGQEARLRCSPMKGHSHVYWYRQLPEEGLKFMVYLQKENIIDESGMPKERFSAEFPKEGPSILRIQQVVRGDSAAYFCASSYDRDELTYTEAFFGQGTRLTVV.